The source of this T cell receptor beta chain is a study of cytomegalovirus exposure and HLA in healthy donors. Germline loops: CDR1 SGHDN, CDR2 FVKESK. The CDR3 consists of 15 residues. The V end was cut by 0 bases, the J end by 3 bases, with 11 bases between. The PCR had 60 Vbeta and 13 Jbeta primers. Sequencing was performed with immunoSEQ multiplex PCR; in TCRdb, only in-frame clones are kept and a portion is missing. The sample records fewer than 250,000 clones, approximately 80% being singletons. The origin of this receptor is a young man in good health and CMV-seronegative. What was sequenced was PBMCs. The chain has TRBV14 and TRBJ1-1; D not resolved. The CDR3 sequence is CASSQDSGAYTEAFF. DNA for the CDR3: TGTGCCAGCAGCCAAGATAGTGGAGCCTACACTGAAGCTTTCTTT.